This record concerns one TCR beta chain sequence. The antigen remains undetermined. The data stem from a study of T cell responses to AZD1222 COVID-19 vaccine. About the research overall: Analysis merged second doses at about 4 or about 12 weeks.

The CDR3 has 14 residues. Looked up from germline, CDR1 is SGHRS and CDR2 is YFSETQ. Trimming took off 4 bases at V and 9 bases at J, with 19 bases between the two ends. Using immunoSEQ multiplex PCR, the repertoire was profiled, and TCRdb retains in-frame clones only, with some absent. The sample holds roughly 120,000 clones, approximately 94% seen once. General observations from the study: It was only after the peak T cell response that any repertoires were sampled. Seropositivity was recorded at baseline in only a handful of AZD1222 recipients. It should be noted that donors were predominantly white British and more often female, and clonal diversity was possibly underestimated.

The source was peripheral blood, collected on day 0 of AZD1222 vaccination. The chain employs TRBV5-1 and TRBJ2-5; possible D gene TRBD2, 6 bases. The sequence came from an adult in good health. As DNA, the CDR3 is TGCGCCAGCAGCCCCGGTGGGGGGATGCAATCCCAGTACTTC. It translates to CASSPGGGMQSQYF.